Sequencing of this T cell receptor (beta chain) was carried out in a study of blood T cell repertoires in COVID-19. Study information: The analysed material was cDNA or gDNA that came from T cells, B-cell-depleted T cells, or PBMCs.

Original data processing: From reference gene primer amplification, estimates of nucleated cell counts were derived. The assay was immunoSEQ multiplex PCR, and TCRdb's table has in-frame clones only and misses some. That table is the source of V, J and clone size, and D and trimming were worked out from the DNA. Of about 230,000 clones in the sample, about four fifths were seen once. Seattle cases were enrolled at active infection and followed longitudinally. The receptor comes from an elderly woman with COVID-19, enrolled during active disease. The sequenced sample consisted of peripheral blood.

The CDR3 coding sequence is TGTGCCAGCAGTTCCCGACAGGGCGCGGGGAATTCACCCCTCCACTTT. Translating gives CASSSRQGAGNSPLHF. This chain connects TRBV6-2 or TRBV6-3 to TRBJ1-6; 7 bases match TRBD1. CDR1 and CDR2 from the germline V gene are MNHEY and SVGEGT. Trimming at V came to 4 bases and at J to 7 bases, leaving 10 bases not matched to a gene. CDR3 length equals 16 residues.